The 3 T cell receptor beta chains listed next were all sequenced from one sample in a study of early T cells in non-severe SARS-CoV-2 infection. TCRdb ran MiXCR on the 5' RACE reads and lists one entry per CDR3 protein. The profile covers 98,000 or so distinct CDR3 sequences, with 12% appearing a single time and around 3% taken by the ten largest. Sample: whole blood. These TCRs come from an adult who was a healthcare worker with PCR-confirmed SARS-CoV-2 infection or an uninfected control (not recorded which).

The rearrangement uses TRBV29-1 and TRBJ2-3, with D possibly matching TRBD1 (5 bases). The V end was cut by 1 base, the J end by 4 bases, with 15 bases between. The CDR3 runs 15 residues. Germline CDR1 SQVTM, CDR2 ANQGSEA. The CDR3 loop reads CSVEGSLSRADTQYF. DNA for the CDR3: TGCAGCGTTGAAGGTTCCTTGAGCAGGGCAGATACGCAGTATTTT.

J is TRBJ2-6 and V is TRBV7-6, with a possible D match to TRBD1 (6 bases). The CDR3 loop spans 17 amino acids. Germline V lookup: CDR1 SGHVS, CDR2 FNYEAQ. Trimming removed 7 bases at V and 6 bases at J, with 22 bases between. Here the CDR3 reads CASTPLTGPPEANVLTF. Written as DNA, the CDR3 is TGTGCCAGCACCCCCCTGACAGGCCCCCCTGAGGCCAACGTCCTGACTTTC.

The chain carries TRBV20-1 and TRBJ2-7; 10 nucleotides match TRBD1. Germline V lookup: CDR1 DFQATT, CDR2 SNEGSKA (reference sequence). The CDR3 sequence is 14 residues long. J was trimmed by 3 bases and V by 6 bases; bases with no gene match: 8. This CDR3 reads CSAQRTGGNYEQYF. The CDR3 DNA reads as TGCAGTGCCCAACGGACAGGGGGTAACTACGAGCAGTACTTC.